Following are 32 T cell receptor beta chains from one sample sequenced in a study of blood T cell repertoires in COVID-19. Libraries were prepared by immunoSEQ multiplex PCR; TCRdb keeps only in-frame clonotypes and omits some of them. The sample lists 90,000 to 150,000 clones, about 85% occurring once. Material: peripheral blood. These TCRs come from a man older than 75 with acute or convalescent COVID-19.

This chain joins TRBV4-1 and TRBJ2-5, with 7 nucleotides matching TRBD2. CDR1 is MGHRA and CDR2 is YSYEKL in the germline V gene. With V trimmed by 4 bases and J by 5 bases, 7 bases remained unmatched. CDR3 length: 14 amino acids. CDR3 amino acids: CASSPRLAGETQYF. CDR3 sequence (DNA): TGCGCCAGCAGCCCCAGACTAGCTGGGGAGACCCAGTACTTC.

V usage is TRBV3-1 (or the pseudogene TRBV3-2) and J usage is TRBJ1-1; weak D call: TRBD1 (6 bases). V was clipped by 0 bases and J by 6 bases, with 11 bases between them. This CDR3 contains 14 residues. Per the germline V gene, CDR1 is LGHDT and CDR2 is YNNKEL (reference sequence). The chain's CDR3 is CASSQDSGVSEAFF. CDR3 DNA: TGTGCCAGCAGCCAAGATTCAGGGGTCTCTGAAGCTTTCTTT.

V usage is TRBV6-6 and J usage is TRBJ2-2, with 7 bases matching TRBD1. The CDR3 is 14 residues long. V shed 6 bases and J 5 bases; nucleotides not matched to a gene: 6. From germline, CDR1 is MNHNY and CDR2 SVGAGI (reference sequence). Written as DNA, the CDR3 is TGTGCCAGCAGGACAGGGAAATCTACCGGGGAGCTGTTTTTT. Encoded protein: CASRTGKSTGELFF.

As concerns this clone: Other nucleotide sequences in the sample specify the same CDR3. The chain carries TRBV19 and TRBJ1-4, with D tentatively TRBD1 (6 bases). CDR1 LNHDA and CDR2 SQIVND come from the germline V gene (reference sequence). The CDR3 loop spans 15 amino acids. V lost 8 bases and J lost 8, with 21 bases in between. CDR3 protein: CASDSGQKRMEKLFF. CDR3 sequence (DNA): TGTGCCAGTGACTCAGGACAGAAAAGGATGGAAAAACTGTTTTTT.

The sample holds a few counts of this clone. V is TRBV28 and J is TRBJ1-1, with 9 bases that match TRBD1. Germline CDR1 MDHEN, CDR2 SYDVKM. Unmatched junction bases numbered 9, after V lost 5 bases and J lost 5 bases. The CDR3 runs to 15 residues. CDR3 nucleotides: TGTGCCAGCAGTCCTATCCGGGACAGGGATACTGAAGCTTTCTTT. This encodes CASSPIRDRDTEAFF.

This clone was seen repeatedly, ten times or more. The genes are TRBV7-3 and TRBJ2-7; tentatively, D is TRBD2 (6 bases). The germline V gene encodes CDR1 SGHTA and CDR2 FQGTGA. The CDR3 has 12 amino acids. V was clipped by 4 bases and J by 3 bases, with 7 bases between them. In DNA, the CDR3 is TGTGCCAGCAGCTGGGGGGTCTACGAGCAGTACTTC. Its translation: CASSWGVYEQYF.

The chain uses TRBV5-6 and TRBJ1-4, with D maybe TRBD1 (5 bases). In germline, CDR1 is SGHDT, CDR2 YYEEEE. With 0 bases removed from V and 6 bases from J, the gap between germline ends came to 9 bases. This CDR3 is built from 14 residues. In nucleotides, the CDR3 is TGTGCCAGCAGCTTGGGGGGCCGATATGAAAAACTGTTTTTT. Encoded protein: CASSLGGRYEKLFF. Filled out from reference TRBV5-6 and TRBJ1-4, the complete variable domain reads DAGVTQSPTHLIKTRGQQVTLRCSPKSGHDTVSWYQQALGQGPQFIFQYYEEEERQRGNFPDRFSGHQFPNYSSELNVNALLLGDSALYLCASSLGGRYEKLFFGSGTQLSVL.

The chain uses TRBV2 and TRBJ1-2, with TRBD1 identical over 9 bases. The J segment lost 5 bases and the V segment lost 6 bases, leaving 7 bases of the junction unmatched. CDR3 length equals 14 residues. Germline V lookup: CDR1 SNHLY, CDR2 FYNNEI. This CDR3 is CASRAGQGLYGYTF. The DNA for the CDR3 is TGTGCCAGCAGGGCGGGACAGGGACTTTATGGCTACACCTTC.

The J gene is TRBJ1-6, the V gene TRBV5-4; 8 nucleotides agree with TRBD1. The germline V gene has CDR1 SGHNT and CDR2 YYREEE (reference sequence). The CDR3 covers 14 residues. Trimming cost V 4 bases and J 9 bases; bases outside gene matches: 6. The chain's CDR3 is CASSAGTGLSPLHF. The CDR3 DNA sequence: TGTGCCAGCAGCGCCGGGACAGGCCTTTCACCCCTCCACTTT.

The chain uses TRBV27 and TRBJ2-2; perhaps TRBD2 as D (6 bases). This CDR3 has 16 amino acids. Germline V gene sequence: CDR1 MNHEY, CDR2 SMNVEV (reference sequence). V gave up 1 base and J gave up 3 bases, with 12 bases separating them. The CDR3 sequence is CASSLFGGVDTGELFF. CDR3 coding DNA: TGTGCCAGCAGTTTATTTGGCGGGGTAGACACCGGGGAGCTGTTTTTT.

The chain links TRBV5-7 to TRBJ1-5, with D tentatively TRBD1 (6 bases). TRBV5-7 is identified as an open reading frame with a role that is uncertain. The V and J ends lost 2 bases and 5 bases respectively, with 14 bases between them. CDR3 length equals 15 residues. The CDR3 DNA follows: TGTGCCAGCAGCTTACAGGGATCCGATTATCAGCCCCAGCATTTT. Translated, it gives CASSLQGSDYQPQHF.

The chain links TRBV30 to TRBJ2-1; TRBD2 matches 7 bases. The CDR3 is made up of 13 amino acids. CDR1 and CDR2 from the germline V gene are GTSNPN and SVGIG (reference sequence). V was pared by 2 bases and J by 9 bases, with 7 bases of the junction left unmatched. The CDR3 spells CAWSTRLAFEQFF. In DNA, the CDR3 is TGTGCCTGGAGTACGCGACTAGCTTTTGAGCAGTTCTTC.

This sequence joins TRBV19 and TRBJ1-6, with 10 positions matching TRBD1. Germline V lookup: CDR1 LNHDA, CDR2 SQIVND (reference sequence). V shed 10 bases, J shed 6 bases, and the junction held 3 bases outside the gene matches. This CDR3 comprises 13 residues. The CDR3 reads CATWDRGNSPLHF. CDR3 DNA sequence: TGTGCCACTTGGGACAGGGGTAATTCACCCCTCCACTTT.

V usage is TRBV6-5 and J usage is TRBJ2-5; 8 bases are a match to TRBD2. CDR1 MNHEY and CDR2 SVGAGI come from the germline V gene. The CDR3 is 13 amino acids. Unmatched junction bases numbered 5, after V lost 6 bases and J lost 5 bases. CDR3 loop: CASRASGGETQYF. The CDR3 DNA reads TGTGCCAGCAGAGCTTCGGGAGGGGAGACCCAGTACTTC.

The CDR3 nucleotides read TGTGCCAGCAGTTTATCTGGAGCTCGACGGAATACGCAGTATTTT. Residues: CASSLSGARRNTQYF. The chain couples TRBV27 to TRBJ2-3; D remains unclear. Trimming shortened V by 0 bases and J by 7 bases, and 14 bases separated the two germline ends. The CDR3 runs to 15 residues. Per the germline V gene, CDR1 is MNHEY and CDR2 is SMNVEV (reference sequence).

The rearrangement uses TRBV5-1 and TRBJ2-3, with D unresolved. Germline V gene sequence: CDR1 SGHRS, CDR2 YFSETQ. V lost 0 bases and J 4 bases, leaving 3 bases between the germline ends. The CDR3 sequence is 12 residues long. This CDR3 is CASSLGADTQYF. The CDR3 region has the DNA TGCGCCAGCAGCTTGGGCGCAGATACGCAGTATTTT.

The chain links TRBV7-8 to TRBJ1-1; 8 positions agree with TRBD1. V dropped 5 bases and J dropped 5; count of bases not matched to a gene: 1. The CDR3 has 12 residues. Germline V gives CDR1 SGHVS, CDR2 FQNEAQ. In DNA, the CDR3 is TGTGCCAGCAGCCGACAGGGGACTGAAGCTTTCTTT. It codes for CASSRQGTEAFF.

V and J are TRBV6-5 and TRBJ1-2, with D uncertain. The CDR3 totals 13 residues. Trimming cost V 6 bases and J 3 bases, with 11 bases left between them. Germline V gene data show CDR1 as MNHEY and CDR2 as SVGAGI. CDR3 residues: CASSLREDYGYTF. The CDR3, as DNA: TGTGCCAGCAGCTTACGGGAGGACTATGGCTACACCTTC.

This CDR3 reads CASSVEGNTIYF. In DNA form, the CDR3 reads TGTGCCAGCAGTGTTGAGGGAAACACCATATATTTT. V and J are TRBV2 and TRBJ1-3; D uncertain. Germline V gives CDR1 SNHLY, CDR2 FYNNEI. There are 12 residues in the CDR3. Trimming pared 4 bases from V and 4 bases from J, leaving 5 bases between.

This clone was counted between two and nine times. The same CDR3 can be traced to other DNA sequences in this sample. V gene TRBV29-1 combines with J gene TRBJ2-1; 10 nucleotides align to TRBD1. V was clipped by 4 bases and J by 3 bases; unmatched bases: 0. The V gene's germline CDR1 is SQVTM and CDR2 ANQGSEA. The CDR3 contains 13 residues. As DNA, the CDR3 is TGCAGCGTTGGGACAGGGGGCTACAATGAGCAGTTCTTC. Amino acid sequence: CSVGTGGYNEQFF.

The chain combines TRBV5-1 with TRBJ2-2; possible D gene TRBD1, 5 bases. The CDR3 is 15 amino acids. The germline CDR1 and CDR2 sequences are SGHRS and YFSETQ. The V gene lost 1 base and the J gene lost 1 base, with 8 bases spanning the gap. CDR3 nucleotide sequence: TGCGCCAGCAGCTTGTACACAGGGAACACCGGGGAGCTGTTTTTT. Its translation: CASSLYTGNTGELFF.

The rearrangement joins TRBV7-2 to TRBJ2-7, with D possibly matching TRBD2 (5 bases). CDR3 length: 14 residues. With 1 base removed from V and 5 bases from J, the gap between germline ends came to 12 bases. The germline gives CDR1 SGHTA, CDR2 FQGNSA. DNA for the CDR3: TGTGCCAGCAGCTTAGGTGTTGGGAGTAACGAGCAGTACTTC. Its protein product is CASSLGVGSNEQYF.

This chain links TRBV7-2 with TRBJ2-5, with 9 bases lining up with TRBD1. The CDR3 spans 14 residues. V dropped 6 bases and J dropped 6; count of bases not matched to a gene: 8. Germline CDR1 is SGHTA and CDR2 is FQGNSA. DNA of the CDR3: TGTGCCAGCAGTCAGAGGACAGGGGAGCAGACCCAGTACTTC. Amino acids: CASSQRTGEQTQYF.

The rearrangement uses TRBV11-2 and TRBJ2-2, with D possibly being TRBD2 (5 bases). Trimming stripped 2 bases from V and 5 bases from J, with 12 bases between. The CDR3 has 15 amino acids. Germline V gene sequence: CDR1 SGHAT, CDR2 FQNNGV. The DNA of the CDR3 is TGTGCCAGCAGCTTATCAGGACTTACGACCGGGGAGCTGTTTTTT. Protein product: CASSLSGLTTGELFF.

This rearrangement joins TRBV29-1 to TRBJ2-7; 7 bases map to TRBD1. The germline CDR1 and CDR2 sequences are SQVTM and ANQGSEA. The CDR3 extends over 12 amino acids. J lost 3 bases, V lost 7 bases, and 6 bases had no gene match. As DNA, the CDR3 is TGCAGCGGGCGAACAGGGGACTACGAGCAGTACTTC. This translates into CSGRTGDYEQYF.

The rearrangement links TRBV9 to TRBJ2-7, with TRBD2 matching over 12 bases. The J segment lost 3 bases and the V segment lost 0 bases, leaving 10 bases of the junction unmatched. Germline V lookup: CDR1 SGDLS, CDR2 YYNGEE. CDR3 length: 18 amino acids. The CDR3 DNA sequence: TGTGCCAGCAGCGTAGGGTCTGGGCTAGCGGGAGGGAACTACGAGCAGTACTTC. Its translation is CASSVGSGLAGGNYEQYF.

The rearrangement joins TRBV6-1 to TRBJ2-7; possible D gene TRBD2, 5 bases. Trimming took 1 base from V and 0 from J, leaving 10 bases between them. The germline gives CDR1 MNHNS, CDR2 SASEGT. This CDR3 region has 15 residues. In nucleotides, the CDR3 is TGTGCCAGCAGTGAAGGAGGGTTAAGCTCCTACGAGCAGTACTTC. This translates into CASSEGGLSSYEQYF.

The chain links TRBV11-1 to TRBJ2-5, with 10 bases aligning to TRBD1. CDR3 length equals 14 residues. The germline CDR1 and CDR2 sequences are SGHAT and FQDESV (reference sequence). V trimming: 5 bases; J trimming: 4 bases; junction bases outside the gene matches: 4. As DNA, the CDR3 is TGTGCCAGCAGCCCGGGACAGGGGCGAGAGACCCAGTACTTC. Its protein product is CASSPGQGRETQYF.

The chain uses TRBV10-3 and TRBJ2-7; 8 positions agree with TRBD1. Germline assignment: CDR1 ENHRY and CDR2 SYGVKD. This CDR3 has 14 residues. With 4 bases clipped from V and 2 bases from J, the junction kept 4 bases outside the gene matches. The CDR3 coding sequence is TGTGCCATCAGTGTCCGACAGGGGACCTACGAGCAGTACTTC. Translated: CAISVRQGTYEQYF.

CDR3 sequence (DNA): TGTGCCAGCAGCCAACCGTCCCCCGGACAGGGGCTGGCCAAAAACATTCAGTACTTC. Encoded protein: CASSQPSPGQGLAKNIQYF. The chain joins TRBV3-1 (or the pseudogene TRBV3-2) to TRBJ2-4; TRBD1 agrees at 9 bases. CDR3 size: 19 residues. Germline-derived CDR1 and CDR2 are LGHDT and YNNKEL (reference sequence). The junction had 12 bases not matched to a gene; V was cut back by 2 bases and J by 1 base.

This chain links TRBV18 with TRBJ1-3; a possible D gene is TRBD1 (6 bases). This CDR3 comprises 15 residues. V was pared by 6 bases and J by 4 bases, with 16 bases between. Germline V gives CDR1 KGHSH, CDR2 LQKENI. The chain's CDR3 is CASSRQAQVGNTIYF. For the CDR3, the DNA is TGTGCCAGCTCGCGACAGGCCCAAGTCGGAAACACCATATATTTT.

The CDR3 DNA reads as TGTGCCAGCAGCTTAGCCCGGGGAAATGGCTACACCTTC. Protein sequence: CASSLARGNGYTF. The chain couples TRBV7-8 to TRBJ1-2; D not resolved. V gave up 0 bases and J gave up 6 bases, with 8 bases separating them. CDR1 is SGHVS, CDR2 FQNEAQ, per germline. This CDR3 has 13 amino acids.